This T cell receptor beta chain was captured in a study of tumor-infiltrating lymphocytes in primary liver carcinoma. Findings of the study overall: A significantly higher top-250-clone fraction was found in tumors than in blood (p = 0.039).

From about 0.45 ug total RNA, TCR beta cDNA was generated with a primer in the constant region. TCR beta libraries came from three nested multiplex PCR rounds using slightly modified ARM-PCR. Researchers ran the first two PCR rounds for roughly 10 cycles each with TRBV1-TRBV30 forward primers and a C-beta reverse primer. TCRdb used MiXCR to reprocess the multiplex PCR reads, holding one entry per CDR3 protein. This sample has roughly 120,000 distinct CDR3 sequences, with around 64% found just once. CDR1 and CDR2 (germline): SQVTM, ANQGSEA. CDR3 length equals 12 residues. It was from approximately 20-30 mg of unsorted bulk tissue that RNA and DNA were co-extracted. There were only treatment-naive patients, all with chronic HBV infection. Samples were taken from five separate regions (per tumor). Tumor samples each held over 75% viable tumor cells. As for this clonotype: Antigen specificity is unknown. The junction departs from the called germline gene at one end, perhaps through a read error.

The specimen sequenced was liver tumor tissue from sampling region 3. Sample subset: tumor region T3, left-lateral pole. This TCR was recovered from a woman aged 55-69 years with primary liver carcinoma and hepatitis B virus infection. The chain couples TRBV29-1 to TRBJ1-1; D ambiguous. The CDR3 spells CSVEGQNTGAFF. CDR3 nucleotide sequence: TGCAGCGTTGAAGGCCAGAACACTGGAGCTTTCTTT.